This T cell receptor (beta chain) originates from a study of T cell changes during pregnancy in multiple sclerosis. Repertoires were generated with immunoSEQ multiplex PCR, while TCRdb's copy carries only in-frame clones and drops some. The table lists roughly 35,000 clones, roughly nine tenths of them singletons. The receptor comes from a female donor with multiple sclerosis, enrolled in a pregnancy study. The source was CD4+ T cells from peripheral blood mononuclear cells, collected after pregnancy.

The CDR3, as DNA: TGTGCCAGCAGTTTTGATCAGGGGCTCGCGGAGACCCAGTACTTC. Amino acids: CASSFDQGLAETQYF. This chain connects TRBV28 to TRBJ2-5, with D maybe TRBD1 (6 bases). The CDR3 loop spans 15 amino acids. Germline V gene lookup returns CDR1 MDHEN and CDR2 SYDVKM. Trimming pared 3 bases from V and 5 bases from J, leaving 16 bases between.